This TCR beta chain appears in the sequencing data of a study of CD4 T cells in relation to SARS-CoV-2 and coronaviruses. In the case of this clone: The antigen is unknown.

The CDR3 sequence is 15 residues long. The ends were cut back, 5 bases at V and 5 bases at J, with 15 bases in the middle. CDR1 and CDR2 (germline): LNHDA, SQIVND (reference sequence). The assay was immunoSEQ multiplex PCR, and TCRdb's table has in-frame clones only and misses some. Of about 36,000 clones in the sample, approximately 83% were seen once. V usage is TRBV19 and J usage is TRBJ2-2, with D perhaps TRBD1 (5 bases). This receptor was obtained from an adult with COVID-19. The sequencing input was naive CD4+ T cells from PBMCs, cultured in vitro. As for subset: naive CD4+ T cells isolated by negative enrichment. The CDR3 loop is CASSQGARPTGELFF. Written as DNA, the CDR3 is TGTGCCAGTAGTCAAGGGGCTCGACCGACCGGGGAGCTGTTTTTT.